The 6 T cell receptor beta chains given below trace back to one sample, sequenced in a study of T cell clonality in common variable immunodeficiency. Clones were read by immunoSEQ multiplex PCR, and TCRdb kept only the in-frame ones, dropping some. Altogether 50,000 to 65,000 clones were found in the sample, and no singletons occur. The specimen sequenced was peripheral blood mononuclear cells. The receptors come from a person aged 18-69 years in good health.

This clone came up many times. The CDR3 extends 3 residues past the end of the read, so its final part is completed from the germline J gene. The chain employs TRBV20-1 and TRBJ2-1; 12 nucleotides agree with TRBD2. Trimming cost V 5 bases and J 4 bases; bases outside gene matches: 9. This CDR3 comprises 16 residues. Germline values: CDR1 DFQATT, CDR2 SNEGSKA (reference sequence). The part of the CDR3 DNA that was read is TGCAGTGCTGGGGGTCTAGCGGGGGGGTGGTACAATGAG. Translating gives CSAGGLAGGWYNE. The CDR3 in full is CSAGGLAGGWYNEQFF.

Concerning this clone: A read error may produce the germline difference seen at one junction end. This CDR3 reads CASSLKLAGTGTQYF. The DNA read from the CDR3 is TGTGCCAGCAGCTTGAAACTAGCCGGCACAGGTACG. The V and J genes are TRBV5-6 and TRBJ2-3; tentative D call: TRBD2 (6 bases). With the read ending 3 residues before the CDR3 end, the germline J gene is used to fill in that end. CDR1 and CDR2 from the germline V gene are SGHDT and YYEEEE. The length of the CDR3 is 15 residues.

This clone was counted ten times or more. The CDR3 end falls 3 residues outside the read, so it is completed with the germline J gene. The chain combines TRBV20-1 with TRBJ1-6; D gene uncertain. Germline V gives CDR1 DFQATT, CDR2 SNEGSKA (reference sequence). Trimming took off 6 bases at V and 5 bases at J, with 14 bases between the two ends. CDR3 size: 14 residues. CDR3 sequence: CSAKGQEDNSPLHF. The sequenced part of the CDR3 DNA is TGCAGTGCCAAAGGGCAGGAGGATAATTCACCC.

This clone was picked up many times. The CDR3 goes on 3 residues after the read ends, and that part is filled in from the germline J gene. The rearrangement uses TRBV12-3 or TRBV12-4 and TRBJ2-5; D possibly corresponds to TRBD2 (5 bases). Trimming took 7 bases from V and 7 from J, leaving 19 bases between them. The CDR3 has 14 residues. The CDR3 bases that were read are TGTGCCAGCACCCTCCGACTCGGGGTCGTGACC. Its protein is CASTLRLGVVT. Given in full, the CDR3 is CASTLRLGVVTQYF.

Ten or more counts support this clone. The CDR3 goes on 3 residues after the read ends, and that part is filled in from the germline J gene. The rearrangement joins TRBV5-1 to TRBJ1-1; no clear D. The CDR3 runs to 12 residues. Germline V gene lookup returns CDR1 SGHRS and CDR2 YFSETQ. Deletions cut 3 bases from V and 7 bases from J, with 10 bases between. The CDR3 reads CASSYSTSEAFF. Partial CDR3 DNA: TGCGCCAGCAGCTACAGTACAAGTGAA.

This clone was picked up a small number of times. The read finishes 3 residues shy of the CDR3 end, and the germline J gene is used to complete it. The gene calls are TRBV19 and TRBJ1-2; D call uncertain. CDR1 is LNHDA, CDR2 SQIVND, per germline (reference sequence). This CDR3 is 13 amino acids long. CDR3 amino acids: CASSMRSTDTYTF. Incomplete CDR3 DNA: TGTGCCAGTAGTATGAGGAGTACAGATACC.